This section outlines one T cell receptor beta chain sequence together with its context. The antigen is undetermined. The V gene lost 8 bases and the J gene lost 2 bases, with 9 bases spanning the gap. This CDR3 has 12 residues. CDR1 and CDR2 from the germline V gene are KGHSH and LQKENI. This specimen belongs to a study of shared clonotypes between healthy human individuals. Overall study: Three plates were used per donor for CD4 naive, three for CD4 memory, two for CD8 naive and one for CD8 memory. Study results and caveats: Among the subsets, naive ones generally showed larger estimated richness than memory ones.

Clones were read by immunoSEQ multiplex PCR, and TCRdb kept only the in-frame ones, dropping some. This table holds about 2 million clones, 85% to 95% found once. The sample comprised naive CD4+ T cells sorted from blood. Documented subset: CD45RA+ positively selected. The V and J genes are TRBV18 and TRBJ2-5; D unclear. The TCR comes from a man aged 18 to 29 in good health. The DNA for the CDR3 is TGTGCCAGCCGCCTCCAGCAAGAGACCCAGTACTTC. Protein: CASRLQQETQYF.